This T cell receptor beta chain was found in a study of human T cells and chemical hapten exposure. Unique molecular identifiers were linked by the library to individual cDNA molecules. Original analysis: Samples contained a median of approximately 100,000 TCRs, with a range of about 23,224 to 700,000. MiXCR, run by TCRdb on the RACE reads, gives a single entry per CDR3 protein. The authors' filters were not applied to this entry. The data contain about 97,000 distinct CDR3 sequences, roughly a quarter of them seen just once; the ten biggest clones take up about 9.4%. Study-wide points: Expanded TCRs created a significantly greater count of big CDR3 similarity clusters than controls did.

CDR3 length equals 16 residues. Germline loops: CDR1 MGHDK, CDR2 SYGVNS. Trimming stripped 5 bases from V and 5 bases from J, with 20 bases between. The time point denotes: patch test 3, about 24 weeks after DPC sensitization. Treatment reported: therapeutic diphenylcyclopropenone sensitization with weekly scalp DPC. Each donor was an alopecia patient between 18 and 70 years of age who qualified for DPC. Remarks on this clonotype: The antigen remains undetermined.

The chain couples TRBV25-1 to TRBJ2-3; no clear D. Sample: whole blood, taken in connection with sensitization to the hapten diphenylcyclopropenone (DPC). This clonotype originated in a man aged 35 to 55 with alopecia areata. Some clones in this sample may be carry-over from other donors' samples. This chain's CDR3 is CASSPKKGGPQDTQYF. The DNA of the CDR3 is TGTGCCAGCAGTCCGAAGAAGGGTGGACCACAAGATACGCAGTATTTT.